The rows below give T cell receptor beta chains drawn from one sample of a study of blood T cell repertoires in COVID-19. Repertoires were generated with immunoSEQ multiplex PCR, while TCRdb's copy carries only in-frame clones and drops some. The repertoire has around 190,000 clones, about four fifths of them found once; the top ten carry 3% to 3.5%. The source material was PBMCs or T cells enriched from blood (not recorded which). The origin of the receptors is a woman in her 30s who had been exposed to COVID-19. CDR3s include the opening cysteine and the closing phenylalanine or tryptophan. The D gene is left open where the match is weak. Clone size appears in some rows only: once, few, many, or a class for an expanded clone.

D: .; J: TRBJ1-5; size: .; V: TRBV5-1; CDR3: CARGLVNSATNQPQHF; DNA: TGCGCCAGGGGACTGGTTAACAGCGCTACTAATCAGCCCCAGCATTTT
D: .; J: TRBJ1-1; size: .; V: TRBV5-1; CDR3: CASSLTGDTEAFF; DNA: TGCGCCAGCAGCTTGACGGGAGACACTGAAGCTTTCTTT
D: .; J: TRBJ1-5; size: .; V: TRBV18; CDR3: CASSLRQGFWGADQPQHF; DNA: TGTGCCAGCTCCCTTCGCCAGGGGTTTTGGGGTGCGGATCAGCCCCAGCATTTT
D: .; J: TRBJ2-5; size: .; V: TRBV25-1; CDR3: CASSEWASQATQETQYF; DNA: TGTGCCAGCAGTGAATGGGCCAGCCAAGCTACTCAAGAGACCCAGTACTTC
D: .; J: TRBJ2-4; size: .; V: TRBV21-1; CDR3: CASSKSHRDSGSKNIQYF; DNA: TGTGCCAGCAGCAAAAGCCACCGGGACAGTGGTTCCAAAAACATTCAGTACTTC
D: TRBD1; J: TRBJ2-7; size: .; V: TRBV5-1; CDR3: CASTWDSSYEQYF; DNA: TGCGCCAGCACCTGGGACAGCTCCTACGAGCAGTACTTC
D: .; J: TRBJ1-3; size: .; V: TRBV3-1/TRBV3-2; CDR3: CASSQLRNTIYF; DNA: TGTGCCAGCAGCCAGTTGCGGAACACCATATATTTT
D: .; J: TRBJ1-3; size: .; V: TRBV15; CDR3: CATSRDLSSGNTIYF; DNA: TGTGCCACCAGCAGAGATCTATCCTCTGGAAACACCATATATTTT
D: TRBD1; J: TRBJ2-5; size: once; V: TRBV7-2; CDR3: CASSRRVGGQGATTQYF; DNA: TGTGCCAGCAGCCGGAGAGTGGGGGGACAGGGGGCGACGACCCAGTACTTC
D: .; J: TRBJ1-3; size: .; V: TRBV9; CDR3: CASSVGTTSGNTIYF; DNA: TGTGCCAGCAGCGTAGGGACTACTTCTGGAAACACCATATATTTT
D: TRBD2; J: TRBJ2-5; size: once; V: TRBV6-5; CDR3: CASRFSGGSETQYF; DNA: TGTGCCAGCAGATTTAGCGGGGGCTCAGAGACCCAGTACTTC
D: TRBD1; J: TRBJ2-5; size: .; V: TRBV5-1; CDR3: CASSVGQGGQETQYF; DNA: TGCGCCAGCAGCGTCGGACAGGGTGGACAAGAGACCCAGTACTTC
D: .; J: TRBJ2-3; size: .; V: TRBV5-4; CDR3: CASSLIDRVTDTQYF; DNA: TGTGCCAGCAGCTTGATTGACAGAGTCACAGATACGCAGTATTTT
D: .; J: TRBJ2-5; size: .; V: TRBV4-1; CDR3: CASSQDRGGETQYF; DNA: TGCGCCAGCAGCCAAGATAGGGGAGGAGAGACCCAGTACTTC
D: .; J: TRBJ2-1; size: .; V: TRBV9; CDR3: CASTSAYNEQFF; DNA: TGTGCCAGCACCTCTGCCTACAATGAGCAGTTCTTC
D: .; J: TRBJ2-2; size: few; V: TRBV7-9; CDR3: CASSLLQATGELFF; DNA: TGTGCCAGCAGCTTACTACAGGCCACCGGGGAGCTGTTTTTT
D: TRBD1; J: TRBJ2-7; size: .; V: TRBV5-4; CDR3: CASSRERGQDYEQYF; DNA: TGTGCCAGCAGCCGTGAGAGGGGGCAGGATTACGAGCAGTACTTC
D: .; J: TRBJ2-1; size: .; V: TRBV7-6; CDR3: CASSLEWGDSYNEQFF; DNA: TGTGCCAGCAGCTTAGAGTGGGGGGACTCCTACAATGAGCAGTTCTTC
D: .; J: TRBJ1-1; size: .; V: TRBV11-2; CDR3: CASSLVAEAFF; DNA: TGTGCCAGCAGCTTAGTCGCTGAAGCTTTCTTT
D: TRBD1; J: TRBJ1-5; size: once; V: TRBV29-1; CDR3: CSATGDLGQPQHF; DNA: TGCAGCGCTACAGGGGATCTCGGTCAGCCCCAGCATTTT
D: .; J: TRBJ1-3; size: once; V: TRBV4-3; CDR3: CASSQDHGSGNTIYF; DNA: TGCGCCAGCAGCCAAGATCACGGCTCTGGAAACACCATATATTTT
D: .; J: TRBJ2-3; size: .; V: TRBV7-2; CDR3: CASSFSGVREGDTQYF; DNA: TGTGCCAGCAGCTTTTCGGGGGTGAGGGAAGGAGATACGCAGTATTTT
D: .; J: TRBJ2-7; size: .; V: TRBV6-5; CDR3: CASSYSLSGTYEQYF; DNA: TGTGCCAGCAGTTACTCTCTGTCGGGTACCTACGAGCAGTACTTC
D: TRBD1; J: TRBJ1-6; size: .; V: TRBV9; CDR3: CASSQGTDSYNSPLHF; DNA: TGTGCCAGCAGCCAAGGGACAGATTCATATAATTCACCCCTCCACTTT
D: .; J: TRBJ2-2; size: .; V: TRBV7-8; CDR3: CASSLSRSGELFF; DNA: TGTGCCAGCAGCTTGAGTCGGTCCGGGGAGCTGTTTTTT
D: TRBD2; J: TRBJ2-2; size: .; V: TRBV7-3; CDR3: CASSLIAGGPPGELFF; DNA: TGTGCCAGCAGCCTAATAGCGGGGGGGCCACCCGGGGAGCTGTTTTTT
D: TRBD1; J: TRBJ2-7; size: .; V: TRBV7-9; CDR3: CASSLVDRTYEQYF; DNA: TGTGCCAGCAGCTTAGTGGACAGGACCTACGAGCAGTACTTC